This passage covers 3 T cell receptor beta chains from one sample sequenced in a study of blood T cell repertoires in COVID-19. Generated by immunoSEQ multiplex PCR, the TCRdb table keeps only in-frame clones and is missing some. The data contain approximately 150,000 clones, 80% to 85% of them seen just once; the ten biggest clones take up nearly 8%. Sequenced input: PBMCs or T cells enriched from blood (not recorded which). All receptors come from a woman aged 45 to 65 who had recovered from COVID-19.

The J gene is TRBJ2-2, the V gene TRBV10-3; D gene ambiguous. Trimming pared 6 bases from V and 3 bases from J, leaving 14 bases between. Germline V gene data show CDR1 as ENHRY and CDR2 as SYGVKD. The CDR3 totals 15 residues. CDR3 sequence (DNA): TGTGCCATCAGCGGCTCAAAAACAGACACCGGGGAGCTGTTTTTT. Protein: CAISGSKTDTGELFF.

The chain combines TRBV2 with TRBJ1-4, with D possibly matching TRBD1 (6 bases). Looked up from germline, CDR1 is SNHLY and CDR2 is FYNNEI. The V gene lost 6 bases and the J gene lost 0 bases, with 11 bases spanning the gap. The CDR3 sequence is 15 residues long. The CDR3 DNA follows: TGTGCCAGCAGGGCACAGGGTTCAACTAATGAAAAACTGTTTTTT. Translating it yields CASRAQGSTNEKLFF. Full variable domain (missing parts from reference TRBV2 and TRBJ1-4): EPEVTQTPSHQVTQMGQEVILRCVPISNHLYFYWYRQILGQKVEFLVSFYNNEISEKSEIFDDQFSVERPDGSNFTLKIRSTKLEDSAMYFCASRAQGSTNEKLFFGSGTQLSVL.

The chain couples TRBV6-2 or TRBV6-3 to TRBJ2-2; 8 bases align to TRBD1. V shed 5 bases, J shed 5 bases, and the junction held 7 bases outside the gene matches. The CDR3 sequence is 15 residues long. CDR1 and CDR2 (germline): MNHEY, SVGEGT. In DNA form, the CDR3 reads TGTGCCAGCAGTAAAGGGACAGGTGTGACCGGGGAGCTGTTTTTT. Amino acid sequence: CASSKGTGVTGELFF.